This is a list of T cell receptor beta chains from one sample in a study of glioma-infiltrating T cells. TCRdb processed the multiplex PCR reads anew with MiXCR; each CDR3 protein has one entry. The sample records fewer than 500,000 distinct CDR3 sequences, roughly two fifths being singletons. Sequenced sample: glioma tissue, nonneoplastic brain tissue, or PBMCs (not recorded which). Receptors originate from a human donor with low-grade glioma or glioblastoma, undergoing nonglioma brain surgery, or in good health (not recorded which). CDR3s include the opening cysteine and the closing phenylalanine or tryptophan. D genes are given only for firm matches. The size entry is marked missing in some rows and otherwise reads once, few, many or a size class.

d_gene: TRBD1
j_gene: TRBJ2-3
abundance: few
v_gene: TRBV7-3
CDR3nt: TGTGCCAGCAGCAAACAGGGGGTTATGACAGATACGCAGTATTTT
CDR3aa: CASSKQGVMTDTQYF

d_gene: NA
j_gene: TRBJ1-1
abundance: NA
v_gene: TRBV11-1
CDR3nt: TGTGCCAGCAGCCCGGTCGCCGGGTGGTCAGGGACTGAAGCTTTCTTT
CDR3aa: CASSPVAGWSGTEAFF

d_gene: TRBD2
j_gene: TRBJ2-3
abundance: NA
v_gene: TRBV20-1
CDR3nt: TGCAGTGCTAACCCGACCCTGGGGCTAGCGGGGATCACAGATACGAAGTATTTT
CDR3aa: CSANPTLGLAGITDTKYF

d_gene: NA
j_gene: TRBJ2-1
abundance: NA
v_gene: TRBV7-2
CDR3nt: TGTGCCAGCAGCTGGGACCTTAGGGGGAATGAGCAGTTCTTC
CDR3aa: CASSWDLRGNEQFF

d_gene: NA
j_gene: TRBJ1-2
abundance: NA
v_gene: TRBV10-1
CDR3nt: TGCGCCAGCATGCAAGACGACTATGGCTACACCTTC
CDR3aa: CASMQDDYGYTF

d_gene: NA
j_gene: TRBJ1-3
abundance: NA
v_gene: TRBV6-6
CDR3nt: TGTGCCAGCAGTTACGAAGGGACTGGAAACACCATATATTTT
CDR3aa: CASSYEGTGNTIYF

d_gene: TRBD2
j_gene: TRBJ2-7
abundance: few
v_gene: TRBV7-2
CDR3nt: TGTGCCAGCAGCGCCCACCTTAGTCGCGGGAGGGTGGTAGAATACGAGCAGTACTTC
CDR3aa: CASSAHLSRGRVVEYEQYF

d_gene: NA
j_gene: TRBJ2-1
abundance: NA
v_gene: TRBV20-1
CDR3nt: TGCAGTGCTGAGGCCCGGGTGTACAATGAGCAGCTCTTC
CDR3aa: CSAEARVYNEQLF

d_gene: NA
j_gene: TRBJ2-3
abundance: many
v_gene: TRBV7-9
CDR3nt: TGTGCCAGCAGCTTAGATTGGGCAGGAGCCACAGATACGCAGTATTTT
CDR3aa: CASSLDWAGATDTQYF

d_gene: NA
j_gene: TRBJ1-2
abundance: many
v_gene: TRBV20-1
CDR3nt: TGCAGTGCTAGTCAGAACTATGGCTACACCTTC
CDR3aa: CSASQNYGYTF

d_gene: TRBD2
j_gene: TRBJ2-1
abundance: few
v_gene: TRBV6-6
CDR3nt: TGTGCCAGCAGTTACTCGAAGCGGGAGGGCCGGAATGAGCAGTTCTTC
CDR3aa: CASSYSKREGRNEQFF

d_gene: NA
j_gene: TRBJ2-7
abundance: NA
v_gene: TRBV2
CDR3nt: TGTGCCAGCAGCGATCAGGGGATGGGCTACGAGCAGTACTTC
CDR3aa: CASSDQGMGYEQYF

d_gene: TRBD1
j_gene: TRBJ2-7
abundance: few
v_gene: TRBV28
CDR3nt: TGTGCCAGCAGGGACTCAGGGGGCTCGTACGAGCAGTACTTC
CDR3aa: CASRDSGGSYEQYF

d_gene: NA
j_gene: TRBJ1-2
abundance: few
v_gene: TRBV20-1
CDR3nt: TGCAGTGCTAGGCCGGGCTTGGGTGGCTACACCTTC
CDR3aa: CSARPGLGGYTF

d_gene: NA
j_gene: TRBJ2-1
abundance: NA
v_gene: TRBV5-6
CDR3nt: TGTGCCAGCGGCTTTGCTCGGGGTGAGCAGTTCTTC
CDR3aa: CASGFARGEQFF

d_gene: TRBD1
j_gene: TRBJ2-4
abundance: once
v_gene: TRBV28
CDR3nt: TGTGCCAGCAGTTTATGGCCAGGGGGCATGTCCAAAAACATTCAGTACTTC
CDR3aa: CASSLWPGGMSKNIQYF

d_gene: NA
j_gene: TRBJ2-1
abundance: many
v_gene: TRBV27
CDR3nt: TGTGCCAGCAGTTTGAGACCGGTCTACAATGAGCAGTTCTTC
CDR3aa: CASSLRPVYNEQFF